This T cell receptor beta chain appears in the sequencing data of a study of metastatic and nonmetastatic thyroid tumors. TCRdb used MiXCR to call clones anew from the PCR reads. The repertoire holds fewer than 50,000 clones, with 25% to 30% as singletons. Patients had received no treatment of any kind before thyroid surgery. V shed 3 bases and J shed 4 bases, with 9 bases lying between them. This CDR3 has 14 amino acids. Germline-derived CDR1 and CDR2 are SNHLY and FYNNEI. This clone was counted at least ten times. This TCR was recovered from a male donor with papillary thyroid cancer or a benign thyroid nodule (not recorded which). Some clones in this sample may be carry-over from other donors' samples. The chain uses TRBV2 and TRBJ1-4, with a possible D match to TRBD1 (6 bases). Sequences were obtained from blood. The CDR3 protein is CASSEGAVNEKLFF. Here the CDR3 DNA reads TGTGCCAGCAGTGAGGGGGCCGTTAATGAAAAACTGTTTTTT.